These 6 T cell receptor beta chains were sequenced from one sample in a study of T-cell memory formation after mild COVID-19. TCRdb reprocessed the 5' RACE reads with MiXCR, giving one entry per CDR3 protein. The table includes about 340,000 distinct CDR3 sequences, about 16% detected once. The sample was PBMCs or a T cell subset sorted from them (not recorded which). All receptors come from a man aged 18 to 35 who had mild COVID-19 (a few samples of this study predate the infection). Cell type and time point are not known.

CDR3 amino acids: CASSSRGGAGGSTDTQYF. CDR3 nucleotide sequence: TGTGCCAGCAGCTCCCGCGGGGGAGCGGGGGGTAGCACAGATACGCAGTATTTT. The rearrangement links TRBV7-2 to TRBJ2-3; 9 bases line up with TRBD2. The CDR3 has 18 residues. Germline V gives CDR1 SGHTA, CDR2 FQGNSA. The trim removed 4 bases at V and 0 bases at J, leaving 11 bases unmatched.

The sample holds many counts of this clonotype. This chain connects TRBV6-5 to TRBJ1-6; unclear D gene. Trimming left V 6 bases short and J 9 bases short, with 9 bases between. Germline V lookup: CDR1 MNHEY, CDR2 SVGAGI. This CDR3 comprises 12 residues. CDR3 region: CASSPDGSPLHF. For the CDR3, the DNA is TGTGCCAGCAGCCCCGACGGTTCACCCCTCCACTTT.

This clonotype was recorded at least ten times. The chain joins TRBV5-1 to TRBJ2-5; D not certain. V gave up 0 bases and J gave up 3 bases, with 3 bases separating them. Germline CDR1 and CDR2: SGHRS and YFSETQ. The CDR3 totals 12 residues. In DNA form, the CDR3 reads TGCGCCAGCAGCTTGGGGGAAGAGACCCAGTACTTC. Translated: CASSLGEETQYF.

Ten or more counts support this clonotype. The chain recombines TRBV19 with TRBJ2-7; D assignment may be TRBD1 or TRBD2 (6 bases each). Germline V lookup: CDR1 LNHDA, CDR2 SQIVND (reference sequence). V was trimmed by 0 bases and J by 4 bases, leaving 13 bases between them. CDR3 length: 15 amino acids. CDR3 coding DNA: TGTGCCAGTAGTATAGATACAGGGAGGCCATACGAGCAGTACTTC. It codes for CASSIDTGRPYEQYF.

Ten or more counts support this clonotype. The chain joins TRBV24-1 to TRBJ2-2; 9 positions agree with TRBD1. The CDR3 sequence is 14 residues long. V lost 12 bases, J lost 5 bases, and 9 bases stayed unmatched. From germline, CDR1 is KGHDR and CDR2 SFDVKD. The CDR3 sequence: CASQGQGATGELFF. CDR3 DNA sequence: TGTGCCTCCCAGGGACAGGGAGCGACCGGGGAGCTGTTTTTT.

V gene TRBV9 combines with J gene TRBJ1-2, with D perhaps TRBD1 (6 bases). V shed 4 bases and J shed 2 bases, with 12 bases lying between them. Germline CDR1 is SGDLS and CDR2 is YYNGEE. The CDR3 runs 14 residues. DNA for the CDR3: TGTGCCAGCAGCACTACTGGACAGAACTATGGCTACACCTTC. Translating it yields CASSTTGQNYGYTF. Together with reference TRBV9 and TRBJ1-2, the CDR3 gives the full variable domain: DSGVTQTPKHLITATGQRVTLRCSPRSGDLSVYWYQQSLDQGLQFLIQYYNGEERAKGNILERFSAQQFPDLHSELNLSSLELGDSALYFCASSTTGQNYGYTFGSGTRLTVV.